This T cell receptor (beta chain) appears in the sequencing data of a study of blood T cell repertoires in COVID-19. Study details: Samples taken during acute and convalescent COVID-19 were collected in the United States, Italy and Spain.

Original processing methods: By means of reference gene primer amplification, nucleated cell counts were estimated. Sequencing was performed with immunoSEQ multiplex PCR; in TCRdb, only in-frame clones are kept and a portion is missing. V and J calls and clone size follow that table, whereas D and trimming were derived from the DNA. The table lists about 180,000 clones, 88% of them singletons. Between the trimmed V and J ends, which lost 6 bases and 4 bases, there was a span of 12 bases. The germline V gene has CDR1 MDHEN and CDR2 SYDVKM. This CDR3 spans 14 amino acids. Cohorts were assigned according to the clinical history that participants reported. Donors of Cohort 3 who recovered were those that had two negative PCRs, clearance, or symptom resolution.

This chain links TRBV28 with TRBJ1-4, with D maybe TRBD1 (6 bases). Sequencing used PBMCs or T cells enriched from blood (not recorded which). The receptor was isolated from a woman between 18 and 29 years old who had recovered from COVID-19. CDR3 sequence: CASRSDSYNEKLFF. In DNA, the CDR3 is TGTGCCAGCAGATCGGACAGCTATAATGAAAAACTGTTTTTT.